The clone carrying this T cell receptor beta chain was seen at least ten times. Its antigen is as yet unknown. This CDR3 region has 15 residues. Germline values: CDR1 MDHEN, CDR2 SYDVKM. Losses at the gene ends were 7 bases for V and 2 bases for J; bases not matched to a gene: 11. These data belong to a study of T cells in Graves' hyperthyroidism and ophthalmopathy. No ophthalmopathy progression within 18 months constituted stable Graves' hyperthyroidism. Patients aged 18 to 65 had newly diagnosed hyperthyroidism lasting under 2 months. TCR beta CDR3 regions were amplified from RNA. First-round RT-PCR of the TCR CDR3 relied on the HTBI primer set. Each CDR3 protein is one row after TCRdb ran MiXCR on the multiplex PCR reads. The sample gives 550,000 to 650,000 distinct CDR3 sequences, less than 15% of which show up once; roughly 13% is in the top ten. Study-wide findings and caveats: Most clonotypes expanded in thyroid above 0.001 were likewise present in blood.

The sequencing sample was made of blood. The chain joins TRBV28 to TRBJ2-7; 7 nucleotides line up with TRBD1. The sequence derives from a woman between 40 and 55 years old with Graves' hyperthyroidism. DNA for the CDR3: TGTGCCAGCACTTCTCCGGACAGGAGAACCTACGAGCAGTACTTC. Its protein product is CASTSPDRRTYEQYF.